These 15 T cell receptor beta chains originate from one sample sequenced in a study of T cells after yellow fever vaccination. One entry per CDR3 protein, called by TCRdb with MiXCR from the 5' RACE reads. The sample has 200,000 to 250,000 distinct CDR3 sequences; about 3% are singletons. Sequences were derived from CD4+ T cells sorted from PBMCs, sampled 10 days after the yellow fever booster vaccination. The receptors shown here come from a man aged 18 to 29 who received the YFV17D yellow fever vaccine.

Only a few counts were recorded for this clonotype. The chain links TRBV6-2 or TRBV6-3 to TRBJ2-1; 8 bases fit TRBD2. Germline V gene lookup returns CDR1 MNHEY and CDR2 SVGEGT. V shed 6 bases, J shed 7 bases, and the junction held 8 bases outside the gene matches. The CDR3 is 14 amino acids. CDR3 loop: CASRLQGLVNEQFF. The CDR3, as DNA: TGTGCCAGCAGACTACAGGGACTAGTTAATGAGCAGTTCTTC.

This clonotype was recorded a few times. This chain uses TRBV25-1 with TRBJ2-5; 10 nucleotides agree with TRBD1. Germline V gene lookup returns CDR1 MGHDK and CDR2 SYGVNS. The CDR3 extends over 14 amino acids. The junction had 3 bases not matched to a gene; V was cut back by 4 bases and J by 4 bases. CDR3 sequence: CASSGDRGSETQYF. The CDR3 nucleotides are TGTGCCAGCAGTGGGGACAGGGGATCAGAGACCCAGTACTTC.

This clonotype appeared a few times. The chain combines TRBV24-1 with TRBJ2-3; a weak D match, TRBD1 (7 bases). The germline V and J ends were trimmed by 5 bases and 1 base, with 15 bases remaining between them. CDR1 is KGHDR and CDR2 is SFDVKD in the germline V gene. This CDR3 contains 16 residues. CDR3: CATSGPEGAGTDTQYF. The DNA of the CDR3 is TGTGCCACCAGTGGTCCGGAGGGGGCCGGCACAGATACGCAGTATTTT.

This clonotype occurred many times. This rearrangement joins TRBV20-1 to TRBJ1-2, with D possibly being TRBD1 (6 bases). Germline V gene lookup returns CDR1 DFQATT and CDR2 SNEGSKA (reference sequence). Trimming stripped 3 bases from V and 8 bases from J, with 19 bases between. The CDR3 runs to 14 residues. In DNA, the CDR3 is TGCAGTGCTAGCGTAGGGGGGGTATTCGGAGGCTACACCTTC. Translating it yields CSASVGGVFGGYTF.

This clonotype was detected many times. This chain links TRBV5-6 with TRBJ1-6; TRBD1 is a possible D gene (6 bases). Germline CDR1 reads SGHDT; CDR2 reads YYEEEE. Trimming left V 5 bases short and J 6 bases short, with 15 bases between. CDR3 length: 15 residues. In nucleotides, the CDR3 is TGTGCCAGCAGGTCTCAGGGGACACTTAATTCACCCCTCCACTTT. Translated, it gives CASRSQGTLNSPLHF.

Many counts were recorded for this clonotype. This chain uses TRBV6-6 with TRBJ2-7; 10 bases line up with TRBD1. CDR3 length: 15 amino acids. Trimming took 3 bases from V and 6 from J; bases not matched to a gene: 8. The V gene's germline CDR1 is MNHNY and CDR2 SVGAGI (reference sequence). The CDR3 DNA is TGTGCCAGCAGTTATTCCGGGACAGGGGTGCGCGAGCAGTACGTC. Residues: CASSYSGTGVREQYV.

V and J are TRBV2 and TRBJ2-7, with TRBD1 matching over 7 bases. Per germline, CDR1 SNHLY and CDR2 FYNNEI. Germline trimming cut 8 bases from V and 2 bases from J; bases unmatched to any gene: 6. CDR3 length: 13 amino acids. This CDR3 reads CASRDSYTYEQYF. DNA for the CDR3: TGTGCCAGCCGGGACAGCTACACCTACGAGCAGTACTTC.

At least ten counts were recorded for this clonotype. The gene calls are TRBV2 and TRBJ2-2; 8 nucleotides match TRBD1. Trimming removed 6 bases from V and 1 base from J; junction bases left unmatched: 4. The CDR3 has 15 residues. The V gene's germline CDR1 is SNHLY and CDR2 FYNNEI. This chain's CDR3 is CASSRTGMNTGELFF. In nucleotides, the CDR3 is TGTGCCAGCAGCAGGACAGGGATGAACACCGGGGAGCTGTTTTTT.

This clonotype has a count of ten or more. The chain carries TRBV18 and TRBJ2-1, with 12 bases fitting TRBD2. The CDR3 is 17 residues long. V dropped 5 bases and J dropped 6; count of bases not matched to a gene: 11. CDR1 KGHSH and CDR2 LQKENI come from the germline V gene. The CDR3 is CASSSLSSGGVPNEQFF. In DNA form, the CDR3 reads TGTGCCAGCTCATCTCTTTCTAGCGGGGGGGTCCCCAATGAGCAGTTCTTC.

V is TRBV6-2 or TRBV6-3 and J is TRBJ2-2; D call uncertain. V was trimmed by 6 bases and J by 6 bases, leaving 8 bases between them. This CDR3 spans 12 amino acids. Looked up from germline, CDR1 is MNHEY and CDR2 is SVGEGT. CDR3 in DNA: TGTGCCAGCAGCGGGCCGGCCGGGGAGCTGTTTTTT. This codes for CASSGPAGELFF.

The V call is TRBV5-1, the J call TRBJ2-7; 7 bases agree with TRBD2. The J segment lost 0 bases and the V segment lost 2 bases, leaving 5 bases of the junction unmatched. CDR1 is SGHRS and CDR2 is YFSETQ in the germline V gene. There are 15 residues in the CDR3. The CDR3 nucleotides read TGCGCCAGCAGCTTTTTAGCGGGTACCTCCTACGAGCAGTACTTC. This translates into CASSFLAGTSYEQYF.

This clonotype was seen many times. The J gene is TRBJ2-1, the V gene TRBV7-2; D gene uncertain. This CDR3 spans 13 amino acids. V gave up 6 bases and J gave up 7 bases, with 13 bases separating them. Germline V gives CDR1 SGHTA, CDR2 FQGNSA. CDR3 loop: CASRSDPINEQFF. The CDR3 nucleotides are TGTGCCAGCAGATCCGACCCGATTAATGAGCAGTTCTTC.

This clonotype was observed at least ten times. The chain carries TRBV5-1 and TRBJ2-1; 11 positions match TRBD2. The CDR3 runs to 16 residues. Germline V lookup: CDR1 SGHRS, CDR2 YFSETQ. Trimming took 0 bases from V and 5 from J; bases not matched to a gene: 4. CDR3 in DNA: TGCGCCAGCAGCTTGGCGGCTAGCGGGGGGAACAATGAGCAGTTCTTC. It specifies CASSLAASGGNNEQFF.

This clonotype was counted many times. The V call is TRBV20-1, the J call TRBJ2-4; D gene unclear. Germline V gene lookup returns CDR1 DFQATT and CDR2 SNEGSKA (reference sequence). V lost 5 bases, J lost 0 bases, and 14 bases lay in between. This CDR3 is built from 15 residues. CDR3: CSAPPPGIAKNIQYF. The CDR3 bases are TGCAGTGCTCCACCCCCCGGCATAGCCAAAAACATTCAGTACTTC.

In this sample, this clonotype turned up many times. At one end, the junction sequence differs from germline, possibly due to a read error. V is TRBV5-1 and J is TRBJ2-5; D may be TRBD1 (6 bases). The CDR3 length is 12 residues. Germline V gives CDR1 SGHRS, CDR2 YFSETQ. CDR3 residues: CASSPQGETQYF. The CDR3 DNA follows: TGTGCCAGCAGCCCACAGGGAGAGACCCAGTACTTC.